The 5 T cell receptor beta chains below were found in one sample sequenced in a study of identical twins. TCRdb itself ran the 5' RACE reads through MiXCR, one entry per CDR3 protein. The table lists approximately 500,000 distinct CDR3 sequences, about 16% of them singletons. This sample also appeared in a second study, on yellow fever vaccine responses in identical twins.

Sequencing input: CD4+ T cells sorted from blood. The receptors stem from a woman younger than 35 in good health.

The genes are TRBV10-3 and TRBJ2-3; no definite D call. The germline gives CDR1 ENHRY, CDR2 SYGVKD. This CDR3 region has 15 residues. The V end was cut by 3 bases, the J end by 1 base, with 11 bases between. In DNA form, the CDR3 reads TGTGCCATCAGTGAAGTCTCTTCTCGCACAGATACGCAGTATTTT. Translated, it gives CAISEVSSRTDTQYF.

This clonotype occurred many times. The chain employs TRBV7-3 and TRBJ1-1; D call uncertain. Trimming removed 0 bases at V and 5 bases at J, with 7 bases between. This CDR3 comprises 13 residues. Germline V lookup: CDR1 SGHTA, CDR2 FQGTGA. DNA for the CDR3: TGTGCCAGCAGCTTAACGGAACATACTGAAGCTTTCTTT. It encodes CASSLTEHTEAFF.

The V gene is TRBV27, the J gene TRBJ2-3; tentatively, D is TRBD1 (6 bases). Trimming took off 8 bases at V and 4 bases at J, with 16 bases between the two ends. This CDR3 contains 14 residues. Germline V gene sequence: CDR1 MNHEY, CDR2 SMNVEV (reference sequence). Here the CDR3 reads CASGLGGIPDTQYF. The CDR3 coding sequence is TGTGCCAGCGGATTAGGGGGAATCCCAGATACGCAGTATTTT.

The chain is built from TRBV29-1 and TRBJ2-3, with D maybe TRBD1 (6 bases). Germline V gene data show CDR1 as SQVTM and CDR2 as ANQGSEA. This CDR3 comprises 14 residues. V dropped 5 bases and J dropped 1 base, with 13 bases sitting between them. CDR3 sequence: CSVTRQDGTDTQYF. In DNA, the CDR3 is TGCAGCGTTACTAGACAGGATGGCACAGATACGCAGTATTTT.

The chain has TRBV20-1 and TRBJ1-5; no firm D call. Germline V gene lookup returns CDR1 DFQATT and CDR2 SNEGSKA (reference sequence). The CDR3 sequence is 15 residues long. Trimming stripped 1 base from V and 3 bases from J, with 13 bases between. The CDR3 bases are TGCAGTGCTAGAGCGGCTGGCCAGAACAATCAGCCCCAGCATTTT. It is translated as CSARAAGQNNQPQHF.